A selection of T cell receptor beta chains follows, all from one sample in a study of monozygotic twins with inflammatory bowel disease. TCRdb reprocessed the 5' RACE reads and stores each CDR3 protein as one record, lacking DNA. The sample table sets out roughly 330,000 distinct CDR3 sequences. The sequenced sample consisted of blood. The origin of the receptors is a human donor with ulcerative colitis or Crohn's disease, or a healthy co-twin of an affected twin (not recorded which). CDR3s include the opening cysteine and the closing phenylalanine or tryptophan. The order of the fields is J gene, V gene, CDR3 protein.

>TRBJ2-7|TRBV29-1
CSVQGLAYEQYF
>TRBJ1-3|TRBV12-3/TRBV12-4
CASSRDGSPVSGNTIYF
>TRBJ2-2|TRBV20-1
CSAGGLAGGTGELFF
>TRBJ2-3|TRBV10-3
CAIRAGADTQYF
>TRBJ2-5|TRBV10-3
CAISERLSVIQETQYF
>TRBJ1-3|TRBV18
CASSPYDGNTIYF
>TRBJ2-3|TRBV27
CASKTTAGTDTQYF
>TRBJ1-2|TRBV4-1
CASSQVGGVLGYTF
>TRBJ1-1|TRBV6-5
CASSQEGVAFF
>TRBJ1-2|TRBV27
CASSPQRGTGGLVNYGYTF
>TRBJ2-1|TRBV12-5
CASGLASSEQFF
>TRBJ2-1|TRBV5-1
CASSLEYLSGGNEQFF
>TRBJ2-7|TRBV5-1
CASSPGQTTFGEQYF
>TRBJ1-2|TRBV18
CASSPLGRDYGYTF
>TRBJ2-7|TRBV5-1
CASRGGAWNYTYEQYF
>TRBJ1-2|TRBV3-1
CASSQDYRSYGYTF
>TRBJ1-1|TRBV19
CASSRTDSSPEAFF
>TRBJ2-5|TRBV5-1
CASSWRGREETQYF